This passage covers 17 T cell receptor beta chains from one sample sequenced in a study. TCRdb re-called the 5' RACE reads with MiXCR, one entry per CDR3 protein. In the table there are about 60,000 distinct CDR3 sequences, roughly 30% of which are singletons. The source material was tumor-infiltrating naive CD4+ T cells sorted from the breast tumor. Documented subset: naive CD4+ T cells, CD4+CD45RA+CD25-. The source is a female donor with breast cancer.

This clonotype appeared many times. The chain couples TRBV21-1 to TRBJ1-3; the table's D call, TRBD1, has no DNA check behind it. TRBV21-1 constitutes a pseudogene. The CDR3 is 17 residues long. The CDR3 DNA follows: TGTGCCAGCAGCAAACTGGGGGGGGGCAGCTCTGGAAACACCATATATTTT. As protein: CASSKLGGGSSGNTIYF.

Only a few counts were recorded for this clonotype. V gene TRBV20-1 combines with J gene TRBJ2-1, with 16 positions matching TRBD2. Germline V gene sequence: CDR1 DFQATT, CDR2 SNEGSKA (reference sequence). The CDR3 length is 13 residues. The V and J ends lost 6 bases and 12 bases, in that order; junction bases with no gene match: 5. The CDR3 coding sequence is TGCAGTGCAGGGACTAGCGGGAGGGCTGGGCAGTTCTTC. Translating gives CSAGTSGRAGQFF.

The chain couples TRBV4-3 to TRBJ2-2; D not certain. The V end was cut by 4 bases, the J end by 1 base, with 13 bases between. CDR3 length: 16 amino acids. Germline CDR1 is LGHNA and CDR2 is YSLEER. CDR3: CASSPNDRVNTGELFF. The CDR3 nucleotides read TGCGCCAGCAGCCCCAATGACCGGGTGAACACCGGGGAGCTGTTTTTT.

The V gene is TRBV6-5, the J gene TRBJ1-1; D not resolved. The CDR3 runs to 15 residues. Trimming pared 6 bases from V and 0 bases from J, leaving 14 bases between. Germline CDR1 and CDR2: MNHEY and SVGAGI. The CDR3 DNA follows: TGTGCCAGCAGCAGAAGTCGCGGCATGAACACTGAAGCTTTCTTT. The encoded protein is CASSRSRGMNTEAFF.

This clonotype was observed a handful of times. The chain employs TRBV20-1 and TRBJ2-3; 12 bases map to TRBD2. Germline V gives CDR1 DFQATT, CDR2 SNEGSKA (reference sequence). This CDR3 has 15 amino acids. V shed 4 bases, J shed 1 base, and the junction held 3 bases outside the gene matches. The CDR3 region has the DNA TGCAGTGCTAAGACTAGCGGGAGTGGCACAGATACGCAGTATTTT. This encodes CSAKTSGSGTDTQYF.

Only a few counts were recorded for this clonotype. The V gene is TRBV5-1, the J gene TRBJ2-5; no firm D call. V lost 4 bases to trimming and J lost 3 bases, with 10 bases between them. This CDR3 has 13 residues. Germline V lookup: CDR1 SGHRS, CDR2 YFSETQ. The CDR3, as DNA: TGCGCCAGCAGCCCCACAAGAAAAGAGACCCAGTACTTC. It translates to CASSPTRKETQYF.

In regard to this clonotype: One end of the junction does not line up with germline, which may come from a read error. The gene calls are TRBV2 and TRBJ2-7, with D uncertain. This CDR3 contains 14 residues. Per germline, CDR1 SNHLY and CDR2 FYNNEI. DNA for the CDR3: TGTGTCAGCAGTGATCAGATGTCGGCCTACGAGCAGTACTTC. Its protein is CVSSDQMSAYEQYF.

This rearrangement joins TRBV7-8 to TRBJ2-1, with TRBD2 matching over 14 bases. This CDR3 has 15 residues. V shed 5 bases and J 7 bases; nucleotides not matched to a gene: 4. Germline V CDR1 and CDR2: SGHVS, FQNEAQ. The CDR3 DNA is TGTGCCAGCAGCACGGGACTAGCGGGAGTGAATGAGCAGTTCTTC. As protein: CASSTGLAGVNEQFF.

This clonotype turned up a few times. The chain uses TRBV29-1 and TRBJ2-1; TRBD2 aligns across 11 bases. This CDR3 is built from 14 residues. After removal of 6 bases from V and 5 bases from J, the junction contained 6 bases not matched to a gene. Germline loops: CDR1 SQVTM, CDR2 ANQGSEA. The DNA for the CDR3 is TGCAGCGTCTCCCGACTAGCGGGGCACAATGAGCAGTTCTTC. It codes for CSVSRLAGHNEQFF.

This clonotype was counted a few times. The chain has TRBV7-2 and TRBJ1-3; D not certain. This CDR3 region has 15 residues. Germline assignment: CDR1 SGHTA and CDR2 FQGNSA. V shed 5 bases and J shed 0 bases, with 11 bases lying between them. The CDR3 bases are TGTGCCAGCAGCGAAATTAGTGACTCTGGAAACACCATATATTTT. Its protein is CASSEISDSGNTIYF.

The chain has TRBV6-5 and TRBJ1-5; D is possibly TRBD1 (5 bases). Deletions cut 6 bases from V and 0 bases from J, with 15 bases between. The CDR3 runs 16 residues. The germline gives CDR1 MNHEY, CDR2 SVGAGI. DNA of the CDR3: TGTGCCAGCAGCCCGGCGGGGGGGGGTAGCAATCAGCCCCAGCATTTT. Amino acid sequence: CASSPAGGGSNQPQHF.

CDR3: CSALTGGFETQYF. The CDR3 nucleotides read TGCAGTGCCCTGACCGGGGGATTTGAGACCCAGTACTTC. The genes are TRBV20-1 and TRBJ2-5, with a weak D call TRBD2 (6 bases). This CDR3 spans 13 amino acids. V was trimmed by 6 bases and J by 5 bases, leaving 16 bases between them. CDR1 is DFQATT, CDR2 SNEGSKA, per germline (reference sequence).

In its sample, this clonotype was seen a few times. The chain uses TRBV5-1 and TRBJ1-2, with 7 bases matching TRBD1. Germline-derived CDR1 and CDR2 are SGHRS and YFSETQ. Unmatched junction bases numbered 8, after V lost 5 bases and J lost 1 base. The CDR3 runs 15 residues. CDR3 in DNA: TGCGCCAGCAGACCGACCGGGACAGATAACTATGGCTACACCTTC. Amino acid sequence: CASRPTGTDNYGYTF.

The chain uses TRBV12-3 or TRBV12-4 and TRBJ2-5; TRBD2 matches 10 bases. Germline trimming cut 1 base from V and 4 bases from J; bases unmatched to any gene: 21. This CDR3 is 21 amino acids long. The CDR3 sequence: CASSLVVAGLAGVVLRETQYF. DNA for the CDR3: TGTGCCAGCAGTTTAGTCGTCGCCGGCCTAGCGGGAGTTGTCCTTAGAGAGACCCAGTACTTC.

V gene TRBV5-1 combines with J gene TRBJ2-1; 7 positions agree with TRBD2. Germline V gene lookup returns CDR1 SGHRS and CDR2 YFSETQ. The CDR3 is made up of 14 amino acids. V lost 4 bases to trimming and J lost 5 bases; unmatched junction nucleotides: 6. The CDR3 DNA is TGCGCCAGCAGCGCACGGGAGGCTGACAATGAGCAGTTCTTC. Amino acid sequence: CASSAREADNEQFF.

This clonotype was seen a handful of times. The chain couples TRBV10-3 to TRBJ1-2; D ambiguous. Trimming removed 0 bases from V and 6 bases from J, with 14 bases in between. CDR1 is ENHRY, CDR2 SYGVKD, per germline. CDR3 length equals 15 residues. The CDR3 sequence: CAISESTRVSDGYTF. CDR3 nucleotides: TGTGCCATCAGTGAGTCGACTAGGGTCAGTGATGGCTACACCTTC.

As to this clonotype: This CDR3 fails to terminate in the conserved phenylalanine or tryptophan, so it likely reflects a read error. This chain uses TRBV5-1 with TRBJ1-1; D gene unclear. The CDR3 is 12 residues long. Germline V gives CDR1 SGHRS, CDR2 YFSETQ. Trimming left V 7 bases short and J 3 bases short, with 10 bases between. CDR3 amino acids: CASEGDHTEAFV. CDR3 bases: TGCGCCAGCGAGGGCGACCACACTGAAGCTTTCGTT.